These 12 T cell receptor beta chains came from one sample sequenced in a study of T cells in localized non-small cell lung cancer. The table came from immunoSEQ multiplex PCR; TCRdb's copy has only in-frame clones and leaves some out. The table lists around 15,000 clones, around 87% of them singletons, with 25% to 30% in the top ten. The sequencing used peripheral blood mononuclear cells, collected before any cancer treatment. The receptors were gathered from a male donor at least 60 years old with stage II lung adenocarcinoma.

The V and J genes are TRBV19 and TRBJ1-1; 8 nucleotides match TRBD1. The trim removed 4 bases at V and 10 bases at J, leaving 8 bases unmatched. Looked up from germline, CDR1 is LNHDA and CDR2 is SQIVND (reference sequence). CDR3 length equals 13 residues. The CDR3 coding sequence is TGTGCCAGTAGTAAGGGACAGGACCCGGGAGCTTTCTTT. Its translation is CASSKGQDPGAFF.

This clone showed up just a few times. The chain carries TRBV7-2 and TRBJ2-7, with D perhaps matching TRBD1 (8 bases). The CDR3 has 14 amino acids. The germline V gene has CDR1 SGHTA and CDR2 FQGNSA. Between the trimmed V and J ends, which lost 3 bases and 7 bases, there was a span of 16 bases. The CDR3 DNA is TGTGCCAGCAGCTTCCTAGGACAGGGAGGGGAGCAGTACTTC. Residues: CASSFLGQGGEQYF.

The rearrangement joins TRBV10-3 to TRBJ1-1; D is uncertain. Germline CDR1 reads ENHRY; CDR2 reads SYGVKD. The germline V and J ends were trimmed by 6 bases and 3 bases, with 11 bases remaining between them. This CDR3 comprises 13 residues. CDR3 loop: CAISSDIDTEAFF. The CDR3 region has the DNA TGTGCCATCAGCTCCGACATCGACACTGAAGCTTTCTTT.

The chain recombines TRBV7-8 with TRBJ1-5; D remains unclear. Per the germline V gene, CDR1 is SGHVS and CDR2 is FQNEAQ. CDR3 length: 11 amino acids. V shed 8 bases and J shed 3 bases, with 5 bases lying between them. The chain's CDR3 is CASGSNQPQHF. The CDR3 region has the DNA TGTGCCAGCGGTTCCAATCAGCCCCAGCATTTT. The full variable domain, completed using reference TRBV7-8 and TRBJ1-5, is GAGVSQSPRYKVAKRGQDVALRCDPISGHVSLFWYQQALGQGPEFLTYFQNEAQLDKSGLPSDRFFAERPEGSVSTLKIQRTQQEDSAVYLCASGSNQPQHFGDGTRLSIL.

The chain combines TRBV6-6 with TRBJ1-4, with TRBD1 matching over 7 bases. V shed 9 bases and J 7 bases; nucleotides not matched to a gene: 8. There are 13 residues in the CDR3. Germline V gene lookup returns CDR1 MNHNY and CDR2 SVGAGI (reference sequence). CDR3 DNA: TGTGCCAGTGCCCGACAGGGAGGTGAAAAACTGTTTTTT. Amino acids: CASARQGGEKLFF.

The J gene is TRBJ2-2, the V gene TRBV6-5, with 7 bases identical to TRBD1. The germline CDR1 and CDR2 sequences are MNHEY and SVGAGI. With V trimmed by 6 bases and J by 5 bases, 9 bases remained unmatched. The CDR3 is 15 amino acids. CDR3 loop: CASRTPGGETGELFF. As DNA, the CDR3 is TGTGCCAGCAGAACGCCAGGGGGAGAGACCGGGGAGCTGTTTTTT.

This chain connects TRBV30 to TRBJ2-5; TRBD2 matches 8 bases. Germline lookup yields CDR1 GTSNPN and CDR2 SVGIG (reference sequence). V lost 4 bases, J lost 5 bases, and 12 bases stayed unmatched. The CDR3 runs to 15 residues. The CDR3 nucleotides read TGTGCCTGGAACAAAGCGGGAGATGGCATTGAGACCCAGTACTTC. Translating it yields CAWNKAGDGIETQYF.

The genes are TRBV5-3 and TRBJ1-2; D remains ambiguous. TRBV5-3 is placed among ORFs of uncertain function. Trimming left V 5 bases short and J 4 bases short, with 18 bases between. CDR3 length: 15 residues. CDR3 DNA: TGTGCCAGAAGATGGTGGGAGAGGCGCGGCTATGGCTACACCTTC. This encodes CARRWWERRGYGYTF.

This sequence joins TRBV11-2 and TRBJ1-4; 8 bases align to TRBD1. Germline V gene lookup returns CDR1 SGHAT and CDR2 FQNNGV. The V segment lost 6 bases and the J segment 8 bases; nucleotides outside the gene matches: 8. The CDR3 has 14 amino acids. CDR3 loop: CASSYQGAGEKLFF. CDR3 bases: TGTGCCAGCAGTTATCAGGGGGCAGGAGAAAAACTGTTTTTT.

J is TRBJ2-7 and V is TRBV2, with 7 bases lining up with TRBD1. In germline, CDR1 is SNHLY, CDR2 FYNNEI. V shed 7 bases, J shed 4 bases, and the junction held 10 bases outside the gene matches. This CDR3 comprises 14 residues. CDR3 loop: CASNTGVPNYEQYF. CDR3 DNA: TGTGCCAGCAATACAGGGGTCCCAAATTACGAGCAGTACTTC.

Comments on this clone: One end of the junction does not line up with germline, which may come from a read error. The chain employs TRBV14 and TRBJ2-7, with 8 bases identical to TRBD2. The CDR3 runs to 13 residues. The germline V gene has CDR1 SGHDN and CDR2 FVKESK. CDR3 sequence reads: CASSQDLGGGLNF. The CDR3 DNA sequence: TGTGCCAGCAGCCAAGATCTCGGGGGGGGACTGAACTTC.

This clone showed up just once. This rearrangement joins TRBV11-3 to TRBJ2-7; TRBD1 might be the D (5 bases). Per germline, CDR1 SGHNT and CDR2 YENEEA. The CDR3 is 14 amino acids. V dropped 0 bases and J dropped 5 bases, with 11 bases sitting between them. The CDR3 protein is CASSLDRVVDEQYF. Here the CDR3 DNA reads TGTGCCAGCAGCTTAGACAGGGTTGTCGACGAGCAGTACTTC.